The sequence of this T cell receptor beta chain was determined in a study of shared clonotypes between healthy human individuals (dated by TCRdb to about 2020). Looking at the study overall: A couple of women and a few men aged 18 to 49 years were included in the cohort. Libraries were prepared and TCR repertoires were sequenced by different laboratories using diverse techniques, in order to increase sequencing depth and limit assay-specific biases. To estimate repertoire size and how much clonotype sharing occurs between individuals, the study deeply sequenced the blood TCR repertoires of several healthy adults. Per donor, leukapheresis produced somewhere between about 0.8 and 9 billion PBMCs.

Healthy HIV-negative adults with no recently reported acute infections or vaccinations were included as donors. All donors were Caucasian adults living in Nashville, Tennessee, USA. In the unsorted samples, 87 million or so PBMCs were counted, and genomic DNA was extracted using the QIAamp DNA Blood Mini kit. Blood was obtained by leukapheresis, after which PBMCs were separated by Ficoll-Histopaque density gradient centrifugation and cryopreserved in liquid nitrogen vapor phase. A word on this clone: No antigen is known for it. Base qualities are missing; no much larger clone stands one base away.

TCR CDR3 regions were amplified from genomic DNA by multiplex PCR using the deep immunoSEQ assay. For each cell subset, the extracted genomic DNA was distributed evenly across all wells of several immunoSEQ 96-well plates, and each plate served as one replicate. For unsorted PBMC, each replicate PCR was loaded with about 300 ng genomic DNA, equivalent to 30,000 or so T cell genomes. Unsorted PBMC genomic DNA was sequenced across ten immunoSEQ deep assay plates. The purified libraries were quantified using a Qubit 3.0 fluorometer, sized with a Bioanalyzer 2100, and then quantified again using the KAPA Library Quantification kit. Every immunoSEQ 96-well plate was sequenced on a dedicated single-read 150-cycle Illumina NextSeq 550 flow cell. In the source study's methods: Because only junctional sequences without quality scores were contained in the immunoSEQ output, filtering matching that applied to full-length reads could not be performed. Sequences were annotated with PyIR, a Python wrapper for IgBLAST v1.9, and V/J genes and CDR3 were assigned using IMGT germline references. Reads with weak V/J assignments (E-value above 1e-6), missing CDR3, stop codons, out-of-frame junctions, or ambiguous translated residues were removed. V3J clonotypes were defined as sequences sharing the same inferred V gene, J gene, and CDR3 amino acid sequence. Percentage overlap between repertoires was calculated by dividing the number of shared unique clonotypes by the size of the smaller repertoire. RTK rarefaction, the Chao1 estimator, and Recon v2.1 estimates of unobserved clonotypes were used to assess repertoire richness. This is the immuneACCESS table as TCRdb keeps it, with only in-frame sequences that have V and J called. A part of the clones is gone; compared with another copy, unresolved V genes explain less than half, and the rest is unexplained. V and J calls and clone size are given by that table; D and trimming were obtained from the DNA. The sample table contains about half a million clones; only one count was recorded for about 84% of them. Together, the top ten hold about 13% of the sample.

CDR1 SEHNR and CDR2 FQNEAQ were looked up in the germline V gene (reference sequence). The CDR3 measures 15 amino acids from cysteine to phenylalanine. The CDR3 DNA has 45 bases and is translated from base 1. V lost 0 bases and J lost 2 bases; the stretch between them is 9 bases long. The research as a whole found: The small number of donors limited the genetic and exposure-history diversity represented. Sampling was restricted to blood, and TCR repertoires in tissues likely differ from the TCR repertoires found in blood. Pairwise subsampling led to the expectation that sequencing depth would affect the degree of clonotype sharing among donors.

This sequence was found in a woman in her thirties or forties in good health. Some clones in this sample may be carry-over from other donors' samples. The chain is encoded by TRBV7-9 joined to TRBJ2-3; the D gene lacks a confident call. What was sequenced was PBMCs. The nucleotides read TGTGCCAGCAGCTTAGCCGGGCCCTTCACAGATACGCAGTATTTT. Its translation reads: CASSLAGPFTDTQYF.